A single sample gave rise to the 30 T cell receptor beta chains below, sequenced in a study of naive and memory T cell subsets. Two oligonucleotides, mixed equimolar, formed the beta constant-region primer covering TRBC1 and TRBC2. TCRdb redid the calling of the UMI-ligation and nested PCR reads with MiXCR, one entry per CDR3 protein. In the table there are tens of thousands of distinct CDR3 sequences, about 14% of which are singletons. Material: effector memory CD4+ T cells from blood. Subset noted: effector memory, CD45RA- CD27-. All receptors derive from a human donor in good health.

This clonotype was seen repeatedly, ten times or more. This chain joins TRBV6-2 or TRBV6-3 and TRBJ1-2; tentative D call: TRBD1 (6 bases). Looked up from germline, CDR1 is MNHEY and CDR2 is SVGEGT. The CDR3 runs to 13 residues. V dropped 2 bases and J dropped 6 bases, with 10 bases sitting between them. The CDR3 region is CASSYVGADGYTF. CDR3 sequence (DNA): TGTGCCAGCAGTTACGTGGGGGCGGATGGCTACACCTTC.

This clonotype was found a few times. V gene TRBV7-9 combines with J gene TRBJ1-1; D remains unclear. The germline V gene encodes CDR1 SEHNR and CDR2 FQNEAQ (reference sequence). The CDR3 runs to 14 residues. V was cut by 5 bases and J by 1 base, with 11 bases left in between. CDR3 sequence (DNA): TGTGCCAGCAGCCCGATGGGAGGGAACACTGAAGCTTTCTTT. Amino acids: CASSPMGGNTEAFF.

Regarding this clonotype: One base away lies a much larger clone, so this may be a sequencing read error. The CDR3 DNA is TGTGCCTGGACTCGACCAGGAAGAGGGGGGACCCAGTACTTC. Amino acid sequence: CAWTRPGRGGTQYF. The V and J genes are TRBV30 and TRBJ2-5, with D perhaps TRBD1 (6 bases). Germline assignment: CDR1 GTSNPN and CDR2 SVGIG (reference sequence). The CDR3 is 14 amino acids. Between the trimmed V and J ends, which lost 4 bases and 7 bases, there was a span of 19 bases.

This clonotype has more than one count but fewer than ten. The chain employs TRBV12-2 and TRBJ1-2. TRBV12-2 is reported as a pseudogene. The CDR3 spans 14 residues. CDR3 in amino acids: CASRTLIDVWGYTF. Written as DNA, the CDR3 is TGTGCAAGTCGCACCTTAATAGATGTATGGGGCTACACCTTC.

This clonotype was observed at least ten times. This chain joins TRBV30 and TRBJ1-1; D not certain. Deletions cut 3 bases from V and 1 base from J, with 6 bases between. The germline CDR1 and CDR2 sequences are GTSNPN and SVGIG (reference sequence). CDR3 length: 12 residues. Here the CDR3 reads CAWRRQNTEAFF. The CDR3 region has the DNA TGTGCCTGGAGACGGCAGAACACTGAAGCTTTCTTT.

This chain joins TRBV2 and TRBJ2-1, with 7 bases fitting TRBD2. The CDR3 totals 14 residues. Germline trimming cut 6 bases from V and 0 bases from J; bases unmatched to any gene: 2. Germline V gene sequence: CDR1 SNHLY, CDR2 FYNNEI. CDR3 nucleotides: TGTGCCAGCAGGCTAGCGGCCTCCTACAATGAGCAGTTCTTC. It is translated as CASRLAASYNEQFF. Based on the CDR3 plus reference TRBV2 and TRBJ2-1, the full variable domain is EPEVTQTPSHQVTQMGQEVILRCVPISNHLYFYWYRQILGQKVEFLVSFYNNEISEKSEIFDDQFSVERPDGSNFTLKIRSTKLEDSAMYFCASRLAASYNEQFFGPGTRLTVL.

CDR3: CASSPLGETEAFF. The DNA for the CDR3 is TGTGCCAGCTCACCCCTGGGTGAAACTGAAGCTTTCTTT. This chain uses TRBV18 with TRBJ1-1, with D hard to call. The CDR3 is 13 amino acids. Between the trimmed V and J ends, which lost 3 bases and 5 bases, there was a span of 10 bases. In germline, CDR1 is KGHSH, CDR2 LQKENI.

A few counts support this clonotype. V usage is TRBV12-3 or TRBV12-4 and J usage is TRBJ2-3; TRBD1 or TRBD2 may be the D gene (5 bases each). Trimming took 6 bases from V and 3 from J, leaving 16 bases between them. The CDR3 has 15 amino acids. The CDR3 loop is CASRSRSGTTDTQYF. In DNA, the CDR3 is TGTGCCAGCAGGAGCCGTTCAGGGACGACAGATACGCAGTATTTT.

The chain carries TRBV10-2 and TRBJ2-1; 13 bases agree with TRBD2. Per the germline V gene, CDR1 is WSHSY and CDR2 is SAAADI. The junction had 3 bases not matched to a gene; V was cut back by 6 bases and J by 4 bases. This CDR3 region has 15 residues. DNA for the CDR3: TGCGCCAGCAGAGTGGGACTAGCGGGGTACAATGAGCAGTTCTTC. Translated, it gives CASRVGLAGYNEQFF.

This clonotype was seen a few times. The chain combines TRBV5-1 with TRBJ2-5, with TRBD2 matching 14 bases. Unmatched junction bases numbered 6, after V lost 4 bases and J lost 4 bases. The CDR3 is 16 amino acids. Germline assignment: CDR1 SGHRS and CDR2 YFSETQ. The CDR3 sequence is CASSHTGTSGRETQYF. CDR3 nucleotides: TGCGCCAGCAGCCATACCGGGACTAGCGGGAGAGAGACCCAGTACTTC.

In its sample, this clonotype was seen many times. The genes are TRBV20-1 and TRBJ2-2; TRBD2 agrees at 7 bases. J lost 6 bases, V lost 5 bases, and 9 bases had no gene match. Germline V gene data show CDR1 as DFQATT and CDR2 as SNEGSKA (reference sequence). The CDR3 consists of 14 residues. CDR3 DNA: TGCAGTGCTTCGGTACTAGCGACCTCCGGGGAGCTGTTTTTT. Translation gives CSASVLATSGELFF.

This clonotype was seen only a few times. This chain joins TRBV9 and TRBJ2-2; tentatively, D is TRBD1 (5 bases). CDR1 and CDR2 from the germline V gene are SGDLS and YYNGEE. This CDR3 is built from 16 residues. V shed 1 base and J shed 0 bases, with 10 bases lying between them. The CDR3, as DNA: TGTGCCAGCAGCGTAACGACAGAAACGAACACCGGGGAGCTGTTTTTT. Translating it yields CASSVTTETNTGELFF. Full variable domain (outside the CDR3, taken from reference TRBV9 and TRBJ2-2): DSGVTQTPKHLITATGQRVTLRCSPRSGDLSVYWYQQSLDQGLQFLIQYYNGEERAKGNILERFSAQQFPDLHSELNLSSLELGDSALYFCASSVTTETNTGELFFGEGSRLTVL.

The V gene is TRBV3-1, the J gene TRBJ2-3; 10 nucleotides agree with TRBD2. Losses at the gene ends were 4 bases for V and 4 bases for J; bases not matched to a gene: 8. This CDR3 spans 16 amino acids. Germline V CDR1 and CDR2: LGHDT, YNNKEL (reference sequence). The CDR3 nucleotides read TGTGCCAGCAGCCGACAAGCGGGAGGGCGGGCAGATACGCAGTATTTT. Protein: CASSRQAGGRADTQYF.

The chain couples TRBV10-3 to TRBJ2-1; TRBD2 matches 14 bases. V dropped 3 bases and J dropped 8; count of bases not matched to a gene: 6. The CDR3 consists of 16 residues. Germline V gives CDR1 ENHRY, CDR2 SYGVKD. The CDR3 loop reads CAISDQGTSGSYEQFF. CDR3 bases: TGTGCCATCAGTGACCAGGGGACTAGCGGGAGTTATGAGCAGTTCTTC.

The rearrangement joins TRBV12-3 or TRBV12-4 to TRBJ1-2; D possibly corresponds to TRBD1 (5 bases). The ends were cut back, 4 bases at V and 6 bases at J, with 12 bases in the middle. The CDR3 is 13 amino acids. CDR3 region: CASSSPGSNGYTF. In DNA, the CDR3 is TGTGCCAGCAGTTCGCCAGGGTCGAATGGCTACACCTTC.

V usage is TRBV7-9 and J usage is TRBJ1-1, with unresolved D. Germline CDR1 is SEHNR and CDR2 is FQNEAQ (reference sequence). The CDR3 totals 14 residues. Trimming took 3 bases from V and 1 from J, leaving 9 bases between them. The CDR3 reads CASSLDGKNTEAFF. CDR3 DNA sequence: TGTGCCAGCAGCTTGGACGGAAAGAACACTGAAGCTTTCTTT.

This clonotype was detected many times. The rearrangement links TRBV20-1 to TRBJ2-3; D gene unclear. The CDR3 length is 12 residues. Germline CDR1 is DFQATT and CDR2 is SNEGSKA (reference sequence). Trimming pared 8 bases from V and 2 bases from J, leaving 11 bases between. CDR3 in DNA: TGCAGTACAAAAGGAAACACAGATACGCAGTATTTT. Translated: CSTKGNTDTQYF.

This rearrangement joins TRBV6-5 to TRBJ1-6, with D possibly matching TRBD1 (6 bases). V lost 5 bases and J lost 4, with 12 bases in between. The CDR3 runs 15 residues. Germline CDR1 is MNHEY and CDR2 is SVGAGI. The chain's CDR3 is CASSIQQGYNSPLHF. The CDR3 coding sequence is TGTGCCAGCAGTATTCAACAGGGATATAATTCACCCCTCCACTTT.

The gene calls are TRBV7-2 and TRBJ2-1; 14 bases line up with TRBD2. V shed 5 bases and J 6 bases; nucleotides not matched to a gene: 9. The CDR3 covers 17 residues. Germline V gives CDR1 SGHTA, CDR2 FQGNSA. The CDR3 protein is CASSPRGTSGSSNEQFF. CDR3 nucleotide sequence: TGTGCCAGCAGCCCCCGTGGGACTAGCGGGAGCTCCAATGAGCAGTTCTTC. Full variable domain (rest looked up from reference TRBV7-2 and TRBJ2-1): GAGVSQSPSNKVTEKGKDVELRCDPISGHTALYWYRQSLGQGLEFLIYFQGNSAPDKSGLPSDRFSAERTGGSVSTLTIQRTQQEDSAVYLCASSPRGTSGSSNEQFFGPGTRLTVL.

A note on this clonotype: A read error may explain this, as a much larger clone is one base away. Since no conserved phenylalanine or tryptophan closes the CDR3, a read error is the likely cause. The chain carries TRBV30 and TRBJ1-5; D is ambiguous. V was trimmed by 4 bases and J by 8 bases, leaving 12 bases between them. In germline, CDR1 is GTSNPN, CDR2 SVGIG (reference sequence). The CDR3 sequence is 12 residues long. In DNA, the CDR3 is TGTGCCTGGAATCGCCCTTCGGAGCCCCAGCATATT. Encoded protein: CAWNRPSEPQHI.

The sample holds many counts of this clonotype. This rearrangement joins TRBV6-2 or TRBV6-3 to TRBJ1-5; D remains ambiguous. V gave up 5 bases and J gave up 4 bases, with 9 bases separating them. This CDR3 is built from 13 residues. Germline V gene lookup returns CDR1 MNHEY and CDR2 SVGEGT. The CDR3 region is CASSPQKNQPQHF. As DNA, the CDR3 is TGTGCCAGCAGTCCTCAGAAGAATCAGCCCCAGCATTTT.

V is TRBV5-5 and J is TRBJ1-1, with D uncertain. The germline V gene encodes CDR1 SGHKS and CDR2 YYEKEE (reference sequence). The CDR3 has 15 amino acids. V lost 4 bases and J 1 base, leaving 14 bases between the germline ends. The chain's CDR3 is CASSLGVRTNTEAFF. CDR3 nucleotides: TGTGCCAGCAGCCTTGGGGTAAGGACGAACACTGAAGCTTTCTTT.

This clonotype was picked up a small number of times. V and J are TRBV7-8 and TRBJ1-4; D not certain. The V end lost 5 bases, the J end lost 7 bases, and 17 bases lay between the germline ends. Looked up from germline, CDR1 is SGHVS and CDR2 is FQNEAQ. CDR3 size: 15 residues. The CDR3 region is CASSQSQAAAEKLFF. The CDR3 nucleotides are TGTGCCAGCAGCCAAAGTCAGGCCGCGGCTGAAAAACTGTTTTTT.

This clonotype was seen a few times. The chain has TRBV28 and TRBJ1-5; a possible D gene is TRBD1 (6 bases). The CDR3 has 13 residues. Germline CDR1 is MDHEN and CDR2 is SYDVKM. V was trimmed by 4 bases and J by 5 bases, leaving 9 bases between them. The CDR3 DNA is TGTGCCAGCAGTTCAACAGGGTATCAGCCCCAGCATTTT. This gives the protein CASSSTGYQPQHF.

This clonotype was picked up a small number of times. J is TRBJ1-5 and V is TRBV6-5, with D possibly matching TRBD1 (5 bases). V lost 0 bases and J lost 0, with 9 bases in between. The CDR3 runs 16 residues. Germline values: CDR1 MNHEY, CDR2 SVGAGI. The CDR3 here is CASSYSGQYSNQPQHF. DNA for the CDR3: TGTGCCAGCAGTTACTCGGGGCAGTATAGCAATCAGCCCCAGCATTTT.

This clonotype was seen a few times. The chain uses TRBV7-3 and TRBJ2-7; D remains ambiguous. The ends were cut back, 2 bases at V and 4 bases at J, with 6 bases in the middle. Per the germline V gene, CDR1 is SGHTA and CDR2 is FQGTGA. The CDR3 is made up of 12 amino acids. CDR3 protein: CASSLSLYEQYF. The CDR3, as DNA: TGTGCCAGCAGCTTATCATTATACGAGCAGTACTTC. The whole variable domain, filled in from reference TRBV7-3 and TRBJ2-7, reads GAGVSQTPSNKVTEKGKYVELRCDPISGHTALYWYRQSLGQGPEFLIYFQGTGAADDSGLPNDRFFAVRPEGSVSTLKIQRTERGDSAVYLCASSLSLYEQYFGPGTRLTVT.

This chain joins TRBV12-3 or TRBV12-4 and TRBJ2-1; D is uncertain. This CDR3 is 21 amino acids long. The V end was cut by 5 bases, the J end by 5 bases, with 34 bases between. CDR3 bases: TGTGCCAGCAGTCCGGTAAGACGCCTCACCGATAGGACCATCCGGAACAATGAGCAGTTCTTC. Translation: CASSPVRRLTDRTIRNNEQFF.

This clonotype was seen many times. The CDR3 nucleotides are TGTGCCAGCAGCTTAGCCCCCTGTCCGCCCTACAATGAGCAGTTCTTC. This codes for CASSLAPCPPYNEQFF. V gene TRBV11-1 combines with J gene TRBJ2-1, with no clear D. Trimming left V 0 bases short and J 2 bases short, with 11 bases between. The CDR3 is 16 residues long. Germline assignment: CDR1 SGHAT and CDR2 FQDESV (reference sequence).

The V call is TRBV30, the J call TRBJ2-5; D is undetermined. Trimming took 1 base from V and 2 from J, leaving 11 bases between them. Germline V gives CDR1 GTSNPN, CDR2 SVGIG (reference sequence). The CDR3 is 14 amino acids. In DNA, the CDR3 is TGTGCCTGGAGTGGGGCAGGCGGTCAAGAGACCCAGTACTTC. This encodes CAWSGAGGQETQYF. The whole variable domain, filled in from reference TRBV30 and TRBJ2-5, reads SQTIHQWPATLVQPVGSPLSLECTVEGTSNPNLYWYRQAAGRGLQLLFYSVGIGQISSEVPQNLSASRPQDRQFILSSKKLLLSDSGFYLCAWSGAGGQETQYFGPGTRLLVL.

This clonotype was found many times. This chain joins TRBV7-6 and TRBJ2-1; 7 bases map to TRBD2. The ends lost 3 bases at V and 10 bases at J; junction bases unmatched: 15. This CDR3 has 16 amino acids. Germline lookup yields CDR1 SGHVS and CDR2 FNYEAQ. The CDR3 here is CASSLSGEGLSAEQFF. The CDR3 DNA is TGTGCCAGCAGCTTGTCGGGGGAGGGCCTGTCGGCCGAGCAGTTCTTC. The full variable domain, its missing parts supplied by reference TRBV7-6 and TRBJ2-1, is GAGVSQSPRYKVTKRGQDVALRCDPISGHVSLYWYRQALGQGPEFLTYFNYEAQQDKSGLPNDRFSAERPEGSISTLTIQRTEQRDSAMYRCASSLSGEGLSAEQFFGPGTRLTVL.